This entry lists 17 T cell receptor beta chains sequenced from one sample in a study of PD-L1 blockade in urothelial cancer. Assay: immunoSEQ multiplex PCR; the TCRdb copy retains only in-frame clones and omits some. The data hold around 100,000 clones, with 80% to 90% observed a single time. Sample time point: pretreatment peripheral blood. The material sequenced was PBMCs, taken around atezolizumab (anti-PD-L1) treatment. These receptors all come from a man in his 60s with urothelial cancer.

The chain uses TRBV7-3 and TRBJ2-5; D uncertain. The CDR3 extends over 13 amino acids. Deletions cut 6 bases from V and 3 bases from J, with 11 bases between. Germline V gene lookup returns CDR1 SGHTA and CDR2 FQGTGA. The CDR3 loop is CASSLNTEETQYF. Written as DNA, the CDR3 is TGTGCCAGCAGTCTCAACACAGAAGAGACCCAGTACTTC. The full variable domain, rest sourced from reference TRBV7-3 and TRBJ2-5, is GAGVSQTPSNKVTEKGKYVELRCDPISGHTALYWYRQSLGQGPEFLIYFQGTGAADDSGLPNDRFFAVRPEGSVSTLKIQRTERGDSAVYLCASSLNTEETQYFGPGTRLLVL.

In its sample, this clone was seen a few times. The chain has TRBV11-2 and TRBJ2-7; 9 nucleotides align to TRBD2. Germline CDR1 is SGHAT and CDR2 is FQNNGV. J was trimmed by 4 bases and V by 3 bases; bases with no gene match: 4. This CDR3 contains 14 residues. This CDR3 reads CASSLGGRVYEQYF. CDR3 coding DNA: TGTGCCAGCAGCTTGGGCGGGAGGGTTTACGAGCAGTACTTC.

The chain employs TRBV5-5 and TRBJ1-6; weak D call: TRBD1 (5 bases). CDR1 is SGHKS, CDR2 YYEKEE, per germline (reference sequence). Between the trimmed V and J ends, which lost 4 bases and 9 bases, there was a span of 23 bases. This CDR3 is 17 amino acids long. CDR3 nucleotide sequence: TGTGCCAGCAGCATGGATGGGGCGAGACGGGCTAGTTCACCCCTCCACTTT. Translating it yields CASSMDGARRASSPLHF. Variable domain in full (rest from reference TRBV5-5 and TRBJ1-6): DAGVTQSPTHLIKTRGQQVTLRCSPISGHKSVSWYQQVLGQGPQFIFQYYEKEERGRGNFPDRFSARQFPNYSSELNVNALLLGDSALYLCASSMDGARRASSPLHFGNGTRLTVT.

The chain couples TRBV7-9 to TRBJ2-1, with a possible D match to TRBD2 (5 bases). Germline CDR1 is SEHNR and CDR2 is FQNEAQ (reference sequence). V lost 5 bases and J 10 bases, leaving 18 bases between the germline ends. The length of the CDR3 is 14 residues. The CDR3 nucleotides are TGTGCCAGCAGCCCCCCCCGCCTAGCTCGGGAGCAGTTCTTC. This gives the protein CASSPPRLAREQFF.

The rearrangement joins TRBV5-4 to TRBJ1-1, with 7 bases lining up with TRBD1. From germline, CDR1 is SGHNT and CDR2 YYREEE (reference sequence). There are 14 residues in the CDR3. The junction had 6 bases not matched to a gene; V was cut back by 2 bases and J by 5 bases. This CDR3 is CASSFPGGQTEAFF. CDR3 DNA sequence: TGTGCCAGCAGCTTCCCAGGGGGGCAGACTGAAGCTTTCTTT.

The chain is built from TRBV7-3 and TRBJ2-1; D unclear. Germline V gene lookup returns CDR1 SGHTA and CDR2 FQGTGA. Trimming took off 5 bases at V and 2 bases at J, with 13 bases between the two ends. CDR3 length: 15 amino acids. The CDR3 bases are TGTGCCAGCAGCAACAACCTCCGGGCCTACAATGAGCAGTTCTTC. This gives the protein CASSNNLRAYNEQFF.

The chain uses TRBV2 and TRBJ2-3, with a tentative D call TRBD1 (5 bases). The CDR3 totals 12 residues. V gave up 6 bases and J gave up 5 bases, with 9 bases separating them. The germline CDR1 and CDR2 sequences are SNHLY and FYNNEI. Here the CDR3 DNA reads TGTGCCAGCAGCGTCACAGGAGATACGCAGTATTTT. Translating gives CASSVTGDTQYF.

This clone has a single count. The chain combines TRBV19 with TRBJ1-4, with D hard to call. With 4 bases removed from V and 8 bases from J, the gap between germline ends came to 20 bases. CDR3 length equals 16 residues. Germline CDR1 LNHDA, CDR2 SQIVND (reference sequence). DNA of the CDR3: TGTGCCAGTAGTACCGGCCGCAGAGGGTGGTTGGAAAAACTGTTTTTT. Translation gives CASSTGRRGWLEKLFF.

This clone was observed a single time. V gene TRBV9 combines with J gene TRBJ2-5, with a possible D match to TRBD1 (5 bases). Germline CDR1 and CDR2: SGDLS and YYNGEE. V dropped 0 bases and J dropped 5 bases, with 14 bases sitting between them. CDR3 size: 15 residues. The CDR3 loop is CASSVGGAGWETQYF. For the CDR3, the DNA is TGTGCCAGCAGCGTAGGGGGCGCTGGTTGGGAGACCCAGTACTTC.

The rearrangement joins TRBV2 to TRBJ1-1; possible D gene TRBD1, 6 bases. V lost 7 bases and J 6 bases, leaving 12 bases between the germline ends. This CDR3 comprises 12 residues. Germline V gene lookup returns CDR1 SNHLY and CDR2 FYNNEI. The DNA of the CDR3 is TGTGCCAGCAAGGGGGATATCCCTGAAGCTTTCTTT. Residues: CASKGDIPEAFF.

The chain links TRBV9 to TRBJ2-3, with a tentative D call TRBD1 (5 bases). Between the trimmed V and J ends, which lost 6 bases and 5 bases, there was a span of 10 bases. This CDR3 is built from 12 residues. Germline CDR1 and CDR2: SGDLS and YYNGEE. The CDR3 reads CASNQGEDTQYF. The CDR3 DNA reads TGTGCCAGCAACCAAGGGGAAGATACGCAGTATTTT.

The chain couples TRBV4-3 to TRBJ2-5; D is unclear. The CDR3 spans 14 residues. Per the germline V gene, CDR1 is LGHNA and CDR2 is YSLEER. The V and J ends lost 1 base and 0 bases respectively, with 6 bases between them. The CDR3 region has the DNA TGCGCCAGCAGCCAAGCTTCGTACCAAGAGACCCAGTACTTC. As protein: CASSQASYQETQYF.

The V gene is TRBV2, the J gene TRBJ2-5; 8 bases map to TRBD2. The trim removed 3 bases at V and 5 bases at J, leaving 8 bases unmatched. The CDR3 has 15 residues. CDR1 SNHLY and CDR2 FYNNEI come from the germline V gene. This chain's CDR3 is CASSEGGGRVETQYF. CDR3 coding DNA: TGTGCCAGCAGTGAGGGCGGGGGGCGCGTGGAGACCCAGTACTTC.

The CDR3 region is CASSGGSGETQYF. The CDR3 bases are TGCGCCAGCAGTGGAGGGAGTGGAGAGACCCAGTACTTC. J is TRBJ2-5 and V is TRBV10-1, with TRBD2 as a possible D gene (5 bases). Germline values: CDR1 WNHNN, CDR2 SYGVQD (reference sequence). There are 13 residues in the CDR3. Trimming shortened V by 4 bases and J by 4 bases, and 10 bases separated the two germline ends.

CDR3 coding DNA: TGTGCCAGCAGCTTAGACGGGGGGACAGGGGAGACAGATACGCAGTATTTT. Translating gives CASSLDGGTGETDTQYF. The chain links TRBV7-3 to TRBJ2-3, with TRBD1 identical over 10 bases. Germline V lookup: CDR1 SGHTA, CDR2 FQGTGA. With 2 bases clipped from V and 3 bases from J, the junction kept 8 bases outside the gene matches. This CDR3 spans 17 amino acids.

The count of this clone is one. The CDR3 is CASSFSGEETQYF. In nucleotides, the CDR3 is TGTGCCAGCAGCTTCTCCGGGGAAGAGACCCAGTACTTC. The J gene is TRBJ2-5, the V gene TRBV7-6, with D possibly being TRBD2 (5 bases). The CDR3 is 13 residues long. The germline V gene has CDR1 SGHVS and CDR2 FNYEAQ. Trimming took off 3 bases at V and 3 bases at J, with 8 bases between the two ends. The whole variable domain, remainder taken from reference TRBV7-6 and TRBJ2-5, is GAGVSQSPRYKVTKRGQDVALRCDPISGHVSLYWYRQALGQGPEFLTYFNYEAQQDKSGLPNDRFSAERPEGSISTLTIQRTEQRDSAMYRCASSFSGEETQYFGPGTRLLVL.

The chain recombines TRBV11-2 with TRBJ2-7; 9 positions match TRBD1. Germline trimming cut 0 bases from V and 5 bases from J; bases unmatched to any gene: 11. The CDR3 has 17 residues. Germline-derived CDR1 and CDR2 are SGHAT and FQNNGV. The CDR3: CASSLDQGGQGVDEQYF. The CDR3 region has the DNA TGTGCCAGCAGCTTAGATCAGGGGGGACAGGGAGTCGACGAGCAGTACTTC.